This is a list of T cell receptor beta chains from one sample in a study of response to subunit inactivated influenza vaccine. TCRdb re-called the RT-PCR reads with MiXCR, one entry per CDR3 protein. Of roughly 760,000 distinct CDR3 sequences detected, 20% to 25% appear once; the ten largest clones hold approximately 10%. The specimen was PBMCs from blood, collected around 5 days after vaccination. The receptors stem from a man aged 45-65 years who received an inactivated influenza vaccine. The CDR3 runs from the conserved cysteine through the conserved F or W. Each record gives: D gene, J gene, V gene, clone size, CDR3 DNA, CDR3 protein. D genes are given only for firm matches. Only some rows state a clone size, as once, few, many or a class for expanded clones.

TRBD1,TRBJ2-3,TRBV20-1,few,TGCAGTGCTTCTCCCAGGGGGCAGGGGGCCCCAGATACGCAGTATTTT,CSASPRGQGAPDTQYF
TRBD1,TRBJ2-7,TRBV6-1,-,TGTGCCAGCAGTCGGGACAGGTTAAACTACGAGCAGTACTTC,CASSRDRLNYEQYF
-,TRBJ2-7,TRBV3-1,few,TGTGCCAGCAGCCAAGTTACAGCGGGTCTCTACGAGCAGTACTTC,CASSQVTAGLYEQYF
TRBD1,TRBJ1-1,TRBV6-1,few,TGTGCCAGCACGACAGGGGGTAACACTGAAGCTTTCTTT,CASTTGGNTEAFF
TRBD1,TRBJ2-3,TRBV20-1,-,TGCAGTGCAGGACAGGGGACGAGGGATACGCAGTATTTT,CSAGQGTRDTQYF
-,TRBJ2-7,TRBV10-3,few,TGTGCCATCAGTGTAAGGGACAACAACGAGCAGTACTTC,CAISVRDNNEQYF
TRBD2,TRBJ2-3,TRBV20-1,-,TGCAGTGGAACTACTAGCGGCCCTAGCACAGATACGCAGTATTTT,CSGTTSGPSTDTQYF
TRBD2,TRBJ2-1,TRBV6-5,-,TGTGCCAGCAGCTTACAGGGACTAGCGGGATTCGATGAGCAGTTCTTC,CASSLQGLAGFDEQFF
-,TRBJ2-5,TRBV10-3,-,TGTGCCATCAGTGATCTCCAGGGCGTACGGGAGACCCAGTACTTC,CAISDLQGVRETQYF
-,TRBJ2-5,TRBV29-1,-,TGCAGCGTTAAGCAGGGGTTAGAGACCCAGTACTTC,CSVKQGLETQYF
-,TRBJ2-2,TRBV3-1,-,TGTGCCAGCAGCCTCCCCCCGGGGATGAACACCGGGGAGCTGTTTTTT,CASSLPPGMNTGELFF
-,TRBJ2-7,TRBV7-2,-,TGTGCCAGCAGCTTACGGGCGGGTATCTCCGAGCAGTACTTC,CASSLRAGISEQYF
-,TRBJ1-2,TRBV25-1,few,TGTGCCAGCAGTGAATCTGCCTTCGGCTATGGCTACACCTTC,CASSESAFGYGYTF